This T cell receptor (beta chain) originates from a study of T-cell memory formation after mild COVID-19. Study context: Clustering of TCRs was largely donor specific. Study-level findings and limits: Mostly located in CM and EM were contracting CD4+ clones, with contracting CD8+ clones located in EMRA.

TCRdb reprocessed the 5' RACE reads via MiXCR and lists one record per CDR3 protein. The table has about 130,000 distinct CDR3 sequences, about a sixth seen once; the top ten hold 5% to 5.5%. This clonotype has just a few counts. Its antigen is unidentified. With 1 base clipped from V and 7 bases from J, the junction kept 2 bases outside the gene matches. The CDR3 loop spans 15 amino acids. Germline CDR1 is SGHTA and CDR2 is FQGTGA. The sequence came from a man younger than 35 who had mild COVID-19 (a few samples of this study predate the infection). Cell type and time point are not known. The sample was PBMCs or a T cell subset sorted from them (not recorded which). This chain uses TRBV7-3 with TRBJ2-1; 12 positions agree with TRBD2. CDR3 sequence reads: CASSLRLAGANEQFF. The DNA of the CDR3 is TGTGCCAGCAGCTTAAGACTAGCGGGGGCGAATGAGCAGTTCTTC.